These 23 T cell receptor beta chains were sequenced from one sample in a study of regulatory T cells in long-lasting Graves disease. According to the study, TCR beta libraries were built with iRepertoire HTBI primers and CDR3-region Arm-PCR. TCRdb re-called the multiplex PCR reads through MiXCR, storing one row per CDR3 protein. Here the sample spans a few hundred thousand distinct CDR3 sequences, 20% to 25% being singletons. Time point indicated: persistent/refractory GD, antithyroid drugs over 5 years with positive TRAb. Extracted PBMC RNA gave rise to the TCR library. Sequenced material: peripheral blood mononuclear cells (PBMCs), taken when the disease was refractory, from a patient treated with antithyroid drugs. These receptors were taken from a female donor with Graves disease.

This clonotype has a count of ten or more. The genes are TRBV28 and TRBJ1-2, with 9 bases matching TRBD1. The CDR3 is 14 amino acids. The trim removed 3 bases at V and 7 bases at J, leaving 6 bases unmatched. Germline V gives CDR1 MDHEN, CDR2 SYDVKM. In nucleotides, the CDR3 is TGTGCCAGCAGTTTTCTCAGACAGGGGGGTGGCTACACCTTC. Translating gives CASSFLRQGGGYTF.

The chain joins TRBV6-2 or TRBV6-3 to TRBJ2-7, with D unclear. V was cut by 6 bases and J by 3 bases, with 9 bases left in between. This CDR3 is 12 amino acids long. Germline CDR1 reads MNHEY; CDR2 reads SVGEGT. CDR3 residues: CASRTDGYEQYF. CDR3 in DNA: TGTGCCAGCAGAACGGACGGCTACGAGCAGTACTTC.

There are a few counts of this clonotype. The chain has TRBV7-2 and TRBJ1-5; D unclear. Per germline, CDR1 SGHTA and CDR2 FQGNSA. The CDR3 extends over 13 amino acids. Between the trimmed V and J ends, which lost 5 bases and 9 bases, there was a span of 14 bases. The CDR3, as DNA: TGTGCCAGCAGCCAATCGAGGGCCTCGCCCCAGCATTTT. Translated, it gives CASSQSRASPQHF.

The genes are TRBV18 and TRBJ1-1, with D perhaps TRBD1 (5 bases). The germline V and J ends were trimmed by 0 bases and 6 bases, with 8 bases remaining between them. CDR1 and CDR2 from the germline V gene are KGHSH and LQKENI. CDR3 length: 13 residues. The CDR3 DNA reads TGTGCCAGCTCACCACCGGGGGGGGCTGAAGCTTTCTTT. Its protein is CASSPPGGAEAFF.

This clonotype has a count of ten or more. This chain uses TRBV2 with TRBJ1-3, with D possibly being TRBD1 (6 bases). Trimming left V 3 bases short and J 8 bases short, with 11 bases between. The germline gives CDR1 SNHLY, CDR2 FYNNEI. The CDR3 spans 13 residues. CDR3 DNA sequence: TGTGCCAGCAGTGAGGGGGCCTCGGACACCATATATTTT. Protein: CASSEGASDTIYF.

The sample holds many counts of this clonotype. The V and J genes are TRBV12-3 or TRBV12-4 and TRBJ1-2; 9 positions match TRBD1. The CDR3 length is 15 residues. Trimming took 4 bases from V and 6 from J; bases not matched to a gene: 9. The CDR3 nucleotides read TGTGCCAGCAGTTCGGGACAGGGAGGTGATAATGGCTACACCTTC. Encoded protein: CASSSGQGGDNGYTF.

The chain joins TRBV29-1 to TRBJ1-3; maybe TRBD1 (5 bases). V lost 7 bases, J lost 3 bases, and 13 bases lay in between. Germline CDR1 and CDR2: SQVTM and ANQGSEA. There are 13 residues in the CDR3. The CDR3 here is CSAGGTYGNTIYF. In DNA form, the CDR3 reads TGCAGCGCTGGAGGGACTTATGGAAACACCATATATTTT.

Many counts were recorded for this clonotype. J is TRBJ1-2 and V is TRBV11-2; D is unresolved. V was cut by 1 base and J by 3 bases, with 6 bases left in between. The CDR3 sequence is 13 residues long. Germline V gene lookup returns CDR1 SGHAT and CDR2 FQNNGV. The CDR3 loop is CASSLGRDYGYTF. As DNA, the CDR3 is TGTGCCAGCAGCTTAGGGCGGGACTATGGCTACACCTTC.

This clonotype was found a few times. This chain connects TRBV29-1 to TRBJ1-4; TRBD1 is a possible D gene (6 bases). The CDR3 contains 17 residues. Germline V gene lookup returns CDR1 SQVTM and CDR2 ANQGSEA. Trimming pared 7 bases from V and 0 bases from J, leaving 21 bases between. CDR3 DNA sequence: TGCAGCGCCGGGGGGCAGGGGCGAACTTCAACTAATGAAAAACTGTTTTTT. Protein product: CSAGGQGRTSTNEKLFF.

Details on this clonotype: A read error may account for a junction end that differs from germline. The V call is TRBV7-3, the J call TRBJ2-1; 11 nucleotides line up with TRBD2. Per germline, CDR1 SGHTA and CDR2 FQGTGA. CDR3 length: 16 residues. The CDR3 protein is CASRPTSGGSYNEQLF. DNA for the CDR3: TGTGCCAGCAGACCAACTAGCGGGGGCTCCTACAATGAGCAGCTCTTC.

This clonotype turned up a few times. The chain links TRBV30 to TRBJ2-7; tentative D call: TRBD1 (6 bases). Trimming removed 3 bases from V and 6 bases from J, with 15 bases in between. Germline CDR1 GTSNPN, CDR2 SVGIG (reference sequence). The CDR3 is made up of 13 amino acids. CDR3: CAWSAAPGVEQYF. The CDR3 region has the DNA TGTGCCTGGAGCGCTGCCCCAGGGGTCGAGCAGTACTTC.

This clonotype was recorded many times. V gene TRBV20-1 combines with J gene TRBJ2-5, with 8 positions matching TRBD2. With 8 bases clipped from V and 5 bases from J, the junction kept 16 bases outside the gene matches. Germline CDR1 and CDR2: DFQATT and SNEGSKA (reference sequence). This CDR3 has 15 residues. CDR3 in DNA: TGCAGTCCCAGAGGACGGGGGGGCCCCGGGGAGACCCAGTACTTC. It is translated as CSPRGRGGPGETQYF.

A remark on this clonotype: In this CDR3 the conserved last residue, phenylalanine or tryptophan, is missing, so a read error is likely. J is TRBJ2-7 and V is TRBV29-1, with D possibly matching TRBD2 (5 bases). Between the trimmed V and J ends, which lost 4 bases and 5 bases, there was a span of 18 bases. The V gene's germline CDR1 is SQVTM and CDR2 ANQGSEA. The length of the CDR3 is 14 residues. CDR3 sequence reads: CSVVSLRTGNEQYL. The CDR3 region has the DNA TGCAGCGTTGTTAGCTTAAGGACGGGAAACGAGCAGTACCTC.

In this sample, this clonotype turned up many times. The V call is TRBV28, the J call TRBJ1-1, with D maybe TRBD1 (6 bases). The V gene lost 6 bases and the J gene lost 5 bases, with 16 bases spanning the gap. Germline V lookup: CDR1 MDHEN, CDR2 SYDVKM. This CDR3 spans 14 amino acids. This CDR3 is CASSLGGGRTEAFF. The CDR3 nucleotides read TGTGCCAGCAGCCTCGGGGGGGGGCGGACTGAAGCTTTCTTT.

The V call is TRBV9, the J call TRBJ2-1; D may match TRBD1 or TRBD2 (5 bases each). Germline CDR1 and CDR2: SGDLS and YYNGEE. Trimming took 3 bases from V and 8 from J, leaving 12 bases between them. CDR3 length equals 13 residues. CDR3 nucleotide sequence: TGTGCCAGCAGCGATCGAGGGGCATATGAGCAGTTCTTC. Its translation is CASSDRGAYEQFF.

This chain links TRBV4-3 with TRBJ2-1; TRBD2 agrees at 11 bases. The V gene end was trimmed by 1 base and the J gene end by 12 bases; junction bases not matched to a gene: 2. Germline assignment: CDR1 LGHNA and CDR2 YSLEER. This CDR3 comprises 13 residues. The CDR3 region is CASSQGLAGWQFF. CDR3 bases: TGCGCCAGCAGCCAAGGACTAGCGGGGTGGCAGTTCTTC.

The chain recombines TRBV20-1 with TRBJ1-1; D call uncertain. This CDR3 contains 12 residues. V shed 6 bases and J shed 0 bases, with 8 bases lying between them. Germline V gene sequence: CDR1 DFQATT, CDR2 SNEGSKA (reference sequence). Written as DNA, the CDR3 is TGCAGTGCGGAGCTTATGAACACTGAAGCTTTCTTT. It encodes CSAELMNTEAFF.

This clonotype was seen only a few times. This chain uses TRBV7-8 with TRBJ1-6; D may be TRBD1 (5 bases). CDR3 length equals 16 residues. Germline V CDR1 and CDR2: SGHVS, FQNEAQ. Between the trimmed V and J ends, which lost 5 bases and 7 bases, there was a span of 18 bases. The CDR3 region is CASSTMGGLPNSPLHF. Here the CDR3 DNA reads TGTGCCAGCAGCACGATGGGGGGACTGCCAAATTCACCCCTCCACTTT.

The V call is TRBV20-1, the J call TRBJ2-7; 8 bases agree with TRBD2. The V segment lost 6 bases and the J segment 4 bases; nucleotides outside the gene matches: 5. Per the germline V gene, CDR1 is DFQATT and CDR2 is SNEGSKA (reference sequence). The CDR3 contains 12 residues. The CDR3, as DNA: TGCAGTGCGAACCCGGGGGGGTACGAGCAGTACTTC. Translating it yields CSANPGGYEQYF.

This clonotype came up many times. The genes are TRBV7-9 and TRBJ1-1; D unclear. Germline V gene data show CDR1 as SEHNR and CDR2 as FQNEAQ (reference sequence). V was clipped by 2 bases and J by 6 bases, with 7 bases between them. The CDR3 consists of 12 residues. The CDR3 bases are TGTGCCAGCAGCTTATCAATAGCTGAAGCTTTCTTT. Translated: CASSLSIAEAFF. The full variable domain, rest sourced from reference TRBV7-9 and TRBJ1-1, is DTGVSQNPRHKITKRGQNVTFRCDPISEHNRLYWYRQTLGQGPEFLTYFQNEAQLEKSRLLSDRFSAERPKGSFSTLEIQRTEQGDSAMYLCASSLSIAEAFFGQGTRLTVV.

The chain combines TRBV19 with TRBJ2-1, with D possibly being TRBD1 (7 bases). The V gene's germline CDR1 is LNHDA and CDR2 SQIVND (reference sequence). The CDR3 length is 18 residues. The V and J ends lost 2 bases and 0 bases respectively, with 17 bases between them. The DNA for the CDR3 is TGTGCCAGTAGTATAACCCGGGGGACAGTCAGCTCCTACAATGAGCAGTTCTTC. It encodes CASSITRGTVSSYNEQFF.

At least ten counts were recorded for this clonotype. V gene TRBV6-1 combines with J gene TRBJ2-7, with D perhaps TRBD2 (7 bases). Germline values: CDR1 MNHNS, CDR2 SASEGT. The CDR3 spans 15 residues. V lost 6 bases, J lost 0 bases, and 15 bases lay in between. In DNA form, the CDR3 reads TGTGCCAGCAGCGGGGGCGGGAGCCTCTCCTACGAGCAGTACTTC. Its protein is CASSGGGSLSYEQYF.

This clonotype was picked up a small number of times. The chain is built from TRBV7-8 and TRBJ2-6, with TRBD1 as a possible D gene (6 bases). This CDR3 has 16 amino acids. Germline V gene data show CDR1 as SGHVS and CDR2 as FQNEAQ. V dropped 4 bases and J dropped 4 bases, with 14 bases sitting between them. This chain's CDR3 is CASSSSTGLGANVLTF. Here the CDR3 DNA reads TGTGCCAGCAGCTCCTCAACAGGGTTAGGGGCCAACGTCCTGACTTTC.